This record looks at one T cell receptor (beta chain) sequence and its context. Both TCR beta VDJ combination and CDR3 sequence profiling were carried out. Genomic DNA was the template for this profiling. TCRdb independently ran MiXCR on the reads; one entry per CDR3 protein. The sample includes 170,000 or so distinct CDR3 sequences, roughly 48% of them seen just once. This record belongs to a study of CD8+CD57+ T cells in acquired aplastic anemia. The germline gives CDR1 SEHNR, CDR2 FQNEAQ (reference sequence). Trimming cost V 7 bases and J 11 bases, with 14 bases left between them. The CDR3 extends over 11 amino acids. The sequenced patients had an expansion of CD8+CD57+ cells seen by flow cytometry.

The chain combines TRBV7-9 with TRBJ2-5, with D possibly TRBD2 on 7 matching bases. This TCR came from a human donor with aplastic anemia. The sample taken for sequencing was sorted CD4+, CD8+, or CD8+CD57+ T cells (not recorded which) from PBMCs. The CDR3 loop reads CASTQGGAQYF. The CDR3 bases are TGTGCCAGCACTCAAGGGGGGGCACAGTACTTC.